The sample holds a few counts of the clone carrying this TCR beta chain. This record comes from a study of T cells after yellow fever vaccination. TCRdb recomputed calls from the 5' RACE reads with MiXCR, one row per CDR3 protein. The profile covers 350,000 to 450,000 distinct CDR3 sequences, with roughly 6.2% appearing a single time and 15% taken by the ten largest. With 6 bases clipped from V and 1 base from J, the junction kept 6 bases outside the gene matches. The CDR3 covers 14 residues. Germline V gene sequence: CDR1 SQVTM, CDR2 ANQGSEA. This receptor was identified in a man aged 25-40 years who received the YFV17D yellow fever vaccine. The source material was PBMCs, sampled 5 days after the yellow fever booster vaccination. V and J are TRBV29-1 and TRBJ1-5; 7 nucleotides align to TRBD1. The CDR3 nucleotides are TGCAGCGTGGCGGTACAGGGGAGCAATCAGCCCCAGCATTTT. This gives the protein CSVAVQGSNQPQHF.